Following are 5 T cell receptor beta chains from one sample sequenced in a study of vaccination effects on CD4 cells after COVID-19. TCRdb's table, derived via immunoSEQ multiplex PCR, lists solely in-frame clones and lacks some. Among around 69,000 clones listed, 74% were seen once. Sequencing followed a ViraFEST assay step that expanded antigen-specific CD4+ T cells with viral peptide pools. Cultured cells yielded isolated CD4+ T cells after less than 11 days. Every participant took two doses of the BNT162b2 or mRNA-1273 vaccine. Their specific antigens are unknown. Sequenced material: CD4+ T cells from PBMCs cultured with HCoV-229E spike peptides, taken after COVID-19 vaccination. Receptors were obtained from a human donor who received a COVID-19 vaccine.

This chain joins TRBV18 and TRBJ2-7; TRBD2 might be the D (5 bases). The CDR3 runs to 15 residues. V dropped 6 bases and J dropped 0 bases, with 15 bases sitting between them. Germline V lookup: CDR1 KGHSH, CDR2 LQKENI. The CDR3: CASSPVPGSSYEQYV. CDR3 nucleotides: TGTGCCAGCTCCCCCGTCCCGGGGAGCTCCTACGAGCAGTACGTC.

The chain recombines TRBV7-2 with TRBJ1-5; D is possibly TRBD1 (5 bases). V shed 1 base and J shed 0 bases, with 7 bases lying between them. The CDR3 covers 15 residues. Germline V CDR1 and CDR2: SGHTA, FQGNSA. CDR3 nucleotides: TGTGCCAGCAGCTTAGAAGGGGTTAGCAATCAGCCCCAGCATTTT. Its protein is CASSLEGVSNQPQHF.

The chain couples TRBV5-1 to TRBJ2-3; maybe TRBD1 (5 bases). The V gene lost 0 bases and the J gene lost 4 bases, with 9 bases spanning the gap. CDR1 and CDR2 from the germline V gene are SGHRS and YFSETQ. The CDR3 has 14 amino acids. The CDR3 loop reads CASSLDRPSDTQYF. Here the CDR3 DNA reads TGCGCCAGCAGCTTGGACAGGCCATCAGATACGCAGTATTTT.

This clone came up a few times. For the CDR3, the DNA is TGTGCCAGCACCCAGGTCCCAAACACCGGGGAGCTGTTTTTT. Translated: CASTQVPNTGELFF. V gene TRBV2 combines with J gene TRBJ2-2; no definite D call. The CDR3 has 14 residues. V lost 7 bases and J lost 2, with 11 bases in between. Germline CDR1 SNHLY, CDR2 FYNNEI.

This clone was seen just once. The chain's CDR3 is CASSPQTSGGANEQFF. The CDR3 nucleotides read TGTGCCAGCAGCCCCCAGACTAGCGGGGGGGCCAATGAGCAGTTCTTC. This chain joins TRBV11-2 and TRBJ2-1; 14 positions agree with TRBD2. The CDR3 loop spans 16 amino acids. The V gene's germline CDR1 is SGHAT and CDR2 FQNNGV. The V and J ends lost 5 bases and 6 bases, in that order; junction bases with no gene match: 6.